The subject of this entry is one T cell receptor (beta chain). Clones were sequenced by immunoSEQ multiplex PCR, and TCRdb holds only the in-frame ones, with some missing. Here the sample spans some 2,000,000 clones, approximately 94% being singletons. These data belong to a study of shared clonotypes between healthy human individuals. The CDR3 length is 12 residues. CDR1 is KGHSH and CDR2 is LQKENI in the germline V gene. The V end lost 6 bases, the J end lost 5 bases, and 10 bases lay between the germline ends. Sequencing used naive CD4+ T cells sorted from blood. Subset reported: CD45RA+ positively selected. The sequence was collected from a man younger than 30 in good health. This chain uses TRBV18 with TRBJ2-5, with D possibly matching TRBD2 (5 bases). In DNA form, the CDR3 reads TGTGCCAGCTCCGGACTGTGGGAGACCCAGTACTTC. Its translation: CASSGLWETQYF.